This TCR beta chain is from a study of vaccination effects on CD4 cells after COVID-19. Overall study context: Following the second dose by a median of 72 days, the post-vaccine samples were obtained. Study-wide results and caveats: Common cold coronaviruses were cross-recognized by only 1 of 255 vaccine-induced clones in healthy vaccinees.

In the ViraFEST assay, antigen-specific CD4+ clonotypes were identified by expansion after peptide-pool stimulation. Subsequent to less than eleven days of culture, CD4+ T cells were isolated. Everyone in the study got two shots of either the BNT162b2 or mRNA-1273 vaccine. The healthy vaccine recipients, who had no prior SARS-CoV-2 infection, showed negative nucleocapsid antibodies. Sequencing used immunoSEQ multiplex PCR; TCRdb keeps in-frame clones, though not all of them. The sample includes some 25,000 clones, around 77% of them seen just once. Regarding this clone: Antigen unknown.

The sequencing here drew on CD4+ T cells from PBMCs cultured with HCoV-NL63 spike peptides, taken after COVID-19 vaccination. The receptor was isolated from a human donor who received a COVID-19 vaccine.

The CDR3: CASSSREGGNTEAFF. The CDR3 coding sequence is TGTGCCAGCAGCTCCAGGGAGGGGGGGAACACTGAAGCTTTCTTT. This chain links TRBV3-1 (or the pseudogene TRBV3-2) with TRBJ1-1; D is possibly TRBD1 (6 bases). The V end lost 5 bases, the J end lost 1 base, and 14 bases lay between the germline ends. The CDR3 is made up of 15 amino acids. CDR1 is LGHDT, CDR2 YNNKEL, per germline (reference sequence).